Each of the 10 T cell receptor beta chains below was sequenced from the same sample in a study of cytomegalovirus exposure and HLA in healthy donors. Primers for the PCR totalled 60 Vbeta and 13 Jbeta. Measured with immunoSEQ multiplex PCR; TCRdb has only the in-frame clones, and not every one. In the table there are around 130,000 clones, about two thirds of which are singletons. Sequences were obtained from PBMCs. All receptors come from a human donor in good health.

Concerning this clone: The sample has other DNA sequences that encode this CDR3 too. The gene calls are TRBV9 and TRBJ2-3; 8 bases agree with TRBD2. The germline CDR1 and CDR2 sequences are SGDLS and YYNGEE. The CDR3 is 16 amino acids. The V and J ends lost 3 bases and 0 bases, in that order; junction bases with no gene match: 6. The chain's CDR3 is CASSATGTRSTDTQYF. DNA for the CDR3: TGTGCCAGCAGCGCAACCGGGACTAGAAGCACAGATACGCAGTATTTT.

This sequence joins TRBV30 and TRBJ2-7; D is possibly TRBD1 (5 bases). Trimming cost V 3 bases and J 2 bases, with 11 bases left between them. The CDR3 sequence is 13 residues long. Germline V gene lookup returns CDR1 GTSNPN and CDR2 SVGIG (reference sequence). The CDR3 nucleotides read TGTGCCTGGAGGACAGTTGGCCCCTACGAGCAGTACTTC. It yields the protein CAWRTVGPYEQYF.

V and J are TRBV18 and TRBJ1-5; 7 bases align to TRBD1. Germline V lookup: CDR1 KGHSH, CDR2 LQKENI. V was clipped by 5 bases and J by 0 bases; unmatched bases: 4. There are 15 residues in the CDR3. The CDR3 nucleotides are TGTGCCAGCTCAAAAGGGACAGCTAGCAATCAGCCCCAGCATTTT. Its translation: CASSKGTASNQPQHF.

The gene calls are TRBV6-5 and TRBJ1-5; TRBD1 is a possible D gene (6 bases). CDR3 length: 15 residues. In germline, CDR1 is MNHEY, CDR2 SVGAGI. The V and J ends lost 0 bases and 3 bases respectively, with 9 bases between them. CDR3 nucleotide sequence: TGTGCCAGCAGTTACTCTAGGGACAACAATCAGCCCCAGCATTTT. This translates into CASSYSRDNNQPQHF.

V is TRBV2 and J is TRBJ1-3, with unresolved D. In germline, CDR1 is SNHLY, CDR2 FYNNEI. The V gene lost 7 bases and the J gene lost 0 bases, with 13 bases spanning the gap. This CDR3 is 15 amino acids long. CDR3 DNA sequence: TGTGCCAGCACCCGAGGCCTCCCCTCTGGAAACACCATATATTTT. Encoded protein: CASTRGLPSGNTIYF.

This clone was seen a few times. This rearrangement joins TRBV19 to TRBJ2-6; D call uncertain. The V gene's germline CDR1 is LNHDA and CDR2 SQIVND (reference sequence). V lost 8 bases and J lost 4, with 15 bases in between. This CDR3 contains 15 residues. In nucleotides, the CDR3 is TGTGCCAGTGCAACGCGGAGATCCGGGGCCAACGTCCTGACTTTC. Protein product: CASATRRSGANVLTF.

The table lists this clone with a count of one. This chain connects TRBV27 to TRBJ1-1; D is undetermined. Germline V gene lookup returns CDR1 MNHEY and CDR2 SMNVEV (reference sequence). This CDR3 region has 15 residues. V lost 5 bases and J lost 3, with 16 bases in between. The CDR3 is CASSLYRTGDTEAFF. The CDR3 DNA reads as TGTGCCAGCAGTCTATATCGGACGGGAGACACTGAAGCTTTCTTT.

J is TRBJ1-1 and V is TRBV7-2, with D perhaps TRBD1 (6 bases). Looked up from germline, CDR1 is SGHTA and CDR2 is FQGNSA. V was cut by 2 bases and J by 6 bases, with 13 bases left in between. The CDR3 consists of 14 residues. CDR3 DNA sequence: TGTGCCAGCAGCTTACTCCAGGGGCTGTCTGAAGCTTTCTTT. Amino acids: CASSLLQGLSEAFF.

This clone was counted once. V gene TRBV5-4 combines with J gene TRBJ1-2, with 7 bases lining up with TRBD1. J gave up 2 bases and V 5 bases, and 3 bases lay outside the gene matches. Germline V gene data show CDR1 as SGHNT and CDR2 as YYREEE (reference sequence). The CDR3 is 13 amino acids. CDR3 sequence (DNA): TGTGCCAGCAGTGACAGGGCGAACTATGGCTACACCTTC. Its protein product is CASSDRANYGYTF. Looking up the rest from reference TRBV5-4 and TRBJ1-2 gives the full variable domain: ETGVTQSPTHLIKTRGQQVTLRCSSQSGHNTVSWYQQALGQGPQFIFQYYREEENGRGNFPPRFSGLQFPNYSSELNVNALELDDSALYLCASSDRANYGYTFGSGTRLTVV.

This clone has just a few counts. The CDR3: CAWSGGEQNTGELFF. The CDR3 DNA reads TGTGCCTGGAGTGGTGGGGAGCAGAACACCGGGGAGCTGTTTTTT. This chain joins TRBV30 and TRBJ2-2; TRBD2 is a possible D gene (5 bases). Germline V CDR1 and CDR2: GTSNPN, SVGIG (reference sequence). Deletions cut 1 base from V and 1 base from J, with 10 bases between. The CDR3 spans 15 residues.